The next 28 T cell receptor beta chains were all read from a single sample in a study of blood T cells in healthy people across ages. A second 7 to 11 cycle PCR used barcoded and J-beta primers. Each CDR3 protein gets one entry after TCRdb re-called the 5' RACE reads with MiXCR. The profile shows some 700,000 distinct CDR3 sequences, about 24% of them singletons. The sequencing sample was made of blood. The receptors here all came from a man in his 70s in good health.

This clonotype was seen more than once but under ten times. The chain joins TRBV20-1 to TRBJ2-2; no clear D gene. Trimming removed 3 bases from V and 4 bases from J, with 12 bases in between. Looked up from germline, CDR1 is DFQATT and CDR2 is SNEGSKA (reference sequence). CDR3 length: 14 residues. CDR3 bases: TGCAGTGCTAGGCTACAGCGCGGCACCGGGGAGCTGTTTTTT. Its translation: CSARLQRGTGELFF.

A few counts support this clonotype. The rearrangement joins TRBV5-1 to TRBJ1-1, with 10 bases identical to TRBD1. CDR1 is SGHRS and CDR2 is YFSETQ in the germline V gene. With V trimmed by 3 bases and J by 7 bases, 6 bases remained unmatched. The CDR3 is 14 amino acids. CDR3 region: CASSWSRDRGEAFF. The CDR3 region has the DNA TGCGCCAGCAGCTGGTCCCGGGACAGGGGTGAAGCTTTCTTT.

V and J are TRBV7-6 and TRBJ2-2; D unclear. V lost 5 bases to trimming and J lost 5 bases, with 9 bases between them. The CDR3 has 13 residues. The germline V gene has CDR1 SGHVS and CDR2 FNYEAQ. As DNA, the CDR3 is TGTGCCAGCAGCCCTTTTGGGACCGGGGAGCTGTTTTTT. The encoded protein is CASSPFGTGELFF. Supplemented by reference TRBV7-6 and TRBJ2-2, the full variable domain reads GAGVSQSPRYKVTKRGQDVALRCDPISGHVSLYWYRQALGQGPEFLTYFNYEAQQDKSGLPNDRFSAERPEGSISTLTIQRTEQRDSAMYRCASSPFGTGELFFGEGSRLTVL.

The CDR3, as DNA: TGCAGTGCTCAGGACGGGGGTGAAAAACTGTTTTTT. Translation gives CSAQDGGEKLFF. This chain links TRBV20-1 with TRBJ1-4, with D possibly matching TRBD1 (5 bases). The CDR3 contains 12 residues. CDR1 and CDR2 (germline): DFQATT, SNEGSKA (reference sequence). Trimming pared 5 bases from V and 7 bases from J, leaving 11 bases between.

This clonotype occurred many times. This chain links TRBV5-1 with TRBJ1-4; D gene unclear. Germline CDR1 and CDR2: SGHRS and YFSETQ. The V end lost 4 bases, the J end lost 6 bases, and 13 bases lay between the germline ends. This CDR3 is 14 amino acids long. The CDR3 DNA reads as TGCGCCAGCAGCATAGACGGTGAGGATGAAAAACTGTTTTTT. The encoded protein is CASSIDGEDEKLFF.

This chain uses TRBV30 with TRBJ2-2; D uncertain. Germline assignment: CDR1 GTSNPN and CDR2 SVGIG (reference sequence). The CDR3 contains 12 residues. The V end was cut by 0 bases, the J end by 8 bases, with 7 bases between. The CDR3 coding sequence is TGTGCCTGGAGTGTAGGTTTAGGGGAGCTGTTTTTT. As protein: CAWSVGLGELFF.

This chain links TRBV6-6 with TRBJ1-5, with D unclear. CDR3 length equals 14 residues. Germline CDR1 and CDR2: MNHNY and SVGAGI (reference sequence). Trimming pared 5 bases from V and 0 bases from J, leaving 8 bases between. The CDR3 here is CASSNTNSNQPQHF. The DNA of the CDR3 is TGTGCCAGCAGTAACACAAATAGCAATCAGCCCCAGCATTTT.

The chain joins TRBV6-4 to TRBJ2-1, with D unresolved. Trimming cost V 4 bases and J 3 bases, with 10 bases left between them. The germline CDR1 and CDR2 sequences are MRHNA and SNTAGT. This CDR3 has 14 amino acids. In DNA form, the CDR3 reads TGTGCCAGCAGTGCCAAGCTAGACTACAATGAGCAGTTCTTC. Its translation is CASSAKLDYNEQFF.

DNA for the CDR3: TGTGCCAGCAGTCGCACCTCTCGGGGAGAGAGGGCTGAAGCTTTCTTT. It encodes CASSRTSRGERAEAFF. The chain recombines TRBV6-7 with TRBJ1-1; unclear D gene. TRBV6-7 is classed as an ORF, of uncertain function. Trimming took off 5 bases at V and 6 bases at J, with 22 bases between the two ends. The CDR3 length is 16 residues.

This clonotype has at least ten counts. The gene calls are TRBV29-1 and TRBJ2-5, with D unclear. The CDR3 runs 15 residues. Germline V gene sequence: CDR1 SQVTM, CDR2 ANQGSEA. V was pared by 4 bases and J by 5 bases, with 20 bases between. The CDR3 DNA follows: TGCAGCGTTGTCGTCTGGAGAGTTGTTGAGGAGACCCAGTACTTC. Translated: CSVVVWRVVEETQYF.

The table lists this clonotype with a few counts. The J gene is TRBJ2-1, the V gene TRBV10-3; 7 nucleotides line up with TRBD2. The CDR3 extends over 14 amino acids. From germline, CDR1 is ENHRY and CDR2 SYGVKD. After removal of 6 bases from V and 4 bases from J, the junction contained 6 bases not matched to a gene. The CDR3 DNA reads TGTGCCATCAGCGGCGGGAGTGGGTACAATGAGCAGTTCTTC. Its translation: CAISGGSGYNEQFF.

The CDR3 sequence: CASSVSHRDQETQYF. The CDR3 DNA sequence: TGCGCCAGCAGCGTATCGCACCGGGATCAAGAGACCCAGTACTTC. This chain links TRBV4-3 with TRBJ2-5; D is perhaps TRBD2 (5 bases). Between the trimmed V and J ends, which lost 5 bases and 2 bases, there was a span of 15 bases. CDR1 and CDR2 (germline): LGHNA, YSLEER. The CDR3 is made up of 15 amino acids.

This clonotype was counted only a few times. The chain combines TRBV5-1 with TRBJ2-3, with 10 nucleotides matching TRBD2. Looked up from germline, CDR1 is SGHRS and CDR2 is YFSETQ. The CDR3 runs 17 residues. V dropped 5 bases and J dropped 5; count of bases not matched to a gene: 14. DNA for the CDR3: TGCGCCAGCAGAAGGGACGGAGCGGGAGGGCCGGGAGATACGCAGTATTTT. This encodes CASRRDGAGGPGDTQYF.

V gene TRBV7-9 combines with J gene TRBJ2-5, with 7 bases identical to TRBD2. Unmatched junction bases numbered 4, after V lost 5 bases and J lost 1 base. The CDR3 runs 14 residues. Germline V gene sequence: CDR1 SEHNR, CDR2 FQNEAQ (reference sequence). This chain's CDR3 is CASSRSSGQETQYF. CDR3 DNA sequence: TGTGCCAGCAGCCGTTCTAGCGGCCAAGAGACCCAGTACTTC.

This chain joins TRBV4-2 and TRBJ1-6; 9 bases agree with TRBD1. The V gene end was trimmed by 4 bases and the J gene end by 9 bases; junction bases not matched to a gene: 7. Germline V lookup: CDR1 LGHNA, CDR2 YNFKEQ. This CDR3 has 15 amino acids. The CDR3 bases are TGTGCCAGCAGCCGGGAAGGACAGGGGCGTTCACCCCTCCACTTT. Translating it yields CASSREGQGRSPLHF.

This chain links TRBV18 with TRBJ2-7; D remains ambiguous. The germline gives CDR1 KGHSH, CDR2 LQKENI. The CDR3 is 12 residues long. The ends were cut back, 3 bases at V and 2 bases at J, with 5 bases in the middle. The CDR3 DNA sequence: TGTGCCAGCTCACCGAACACCTACGAGCAGTACGTC. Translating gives CASSPNTYEQYV.

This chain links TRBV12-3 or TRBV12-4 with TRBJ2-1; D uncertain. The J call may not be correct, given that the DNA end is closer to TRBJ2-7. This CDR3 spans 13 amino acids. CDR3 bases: TGTGCCAGCAGTTTCGGGCTCCCTTCCGAGCAGTACGTC. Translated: CASSFGLPSEQYV.

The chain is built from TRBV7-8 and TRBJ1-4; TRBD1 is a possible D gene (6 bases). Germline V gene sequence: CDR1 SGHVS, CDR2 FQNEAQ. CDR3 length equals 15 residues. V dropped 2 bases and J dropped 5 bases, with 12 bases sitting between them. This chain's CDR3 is CASSLWDGGNEKLFF. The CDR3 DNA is TGTGCCAGCAGCTTATGGGATGGGGGCAATGAAAAACTGTTTTTT. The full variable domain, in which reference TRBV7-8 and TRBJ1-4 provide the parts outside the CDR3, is GAGVSQSPRYKVAKRGQDVALRCDPISGHVSLFWYQQALGQGPEFLTYFQNEAQLDKSGLPSDRFFAERPEGSVSTLKIQRTQQEDSAVYLCASSLWDGGNEKLFFGSGTQLSVL.

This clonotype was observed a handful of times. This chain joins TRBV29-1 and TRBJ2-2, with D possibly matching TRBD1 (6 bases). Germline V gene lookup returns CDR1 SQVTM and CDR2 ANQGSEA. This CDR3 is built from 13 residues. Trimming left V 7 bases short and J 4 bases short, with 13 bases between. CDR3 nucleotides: TGCAGCGCTCCGCACAGGGTCACCGGGGAGCTGTTTTTT. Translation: CSAPHRVTGELFF.

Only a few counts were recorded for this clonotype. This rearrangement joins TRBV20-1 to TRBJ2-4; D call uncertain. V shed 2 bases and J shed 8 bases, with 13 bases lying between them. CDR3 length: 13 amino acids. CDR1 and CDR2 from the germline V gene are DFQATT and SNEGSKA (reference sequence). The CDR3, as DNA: TGCAGTGCTAGATCCCCTGCAGGTGACATTCAGTACTTC. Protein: CSARSPAGDIQYF.

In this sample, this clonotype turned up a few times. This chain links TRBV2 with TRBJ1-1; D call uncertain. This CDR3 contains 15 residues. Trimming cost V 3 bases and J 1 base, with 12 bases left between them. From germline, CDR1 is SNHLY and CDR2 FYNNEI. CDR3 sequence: CASSDSGSENTEAFF. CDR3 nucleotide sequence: TGTGCCAGCAGTGACTCCGGGTCGGAGAACACTGAAGCTTTCTTT.

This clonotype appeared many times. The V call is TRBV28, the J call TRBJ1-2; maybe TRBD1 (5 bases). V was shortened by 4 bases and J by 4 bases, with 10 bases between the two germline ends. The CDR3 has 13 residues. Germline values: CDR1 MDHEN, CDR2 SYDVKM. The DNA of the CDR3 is TGTGCCAGCAGTTACGGGGGACCCTATGGCTACACCTTC. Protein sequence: CASSYGGPYGYTF.

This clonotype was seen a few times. The CDR3 here is CSARSSQGKMSNEQFF. DNA of the CDR3: TGCAGTGCTAGAAGCTCACAGGGGAAGATGTCTAATGAGCAGTTCTTC. The chain combines TRBV20-1 with TRBJ2-7; 7 bases line up with TRBD1. The tail of the sequence fits TRBJ2-1 better, so the J call may be wrong. This CDR3 has 16 residues. CDR1 is DFQATT, CDR2 SNEGSKA, per germline (reference sequence).

The CDR3 sequence: CASGDRSNIQYF. The DNA of the CDR3 is TGCGCCAGCGGCGACAGATCAAACATTCAGTACTTC. The rearrangement uses TRBV5-1 and TRBJ2-4; a weak D match, TRBD1 (5 bases). Looked up from germline, CDR1 is SGHRS and CDR2 is YFSETQ. The V gene lost 7 bases and the J gene lost 6 bases, with 11 bases spanning the gap. The CDR3 is 12 residues long.

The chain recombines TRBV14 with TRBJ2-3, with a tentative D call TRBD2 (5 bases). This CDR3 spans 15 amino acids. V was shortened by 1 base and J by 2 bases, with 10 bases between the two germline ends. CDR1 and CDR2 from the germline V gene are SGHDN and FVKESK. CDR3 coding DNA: TGTGCCAGCAGCCAAGGGAGCGGCCTCACAGATACGCAGTATTTT. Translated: CASSQGSGLTDTQYF.

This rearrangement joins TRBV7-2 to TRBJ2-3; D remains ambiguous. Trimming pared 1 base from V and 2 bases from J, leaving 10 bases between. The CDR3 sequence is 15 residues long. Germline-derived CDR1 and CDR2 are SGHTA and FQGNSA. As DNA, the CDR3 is TGTGCCAGCAGCTTAGTCGGTCTAGACACAGATACGCAGTATTTT. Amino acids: CASSLVGLDTDTQYF.

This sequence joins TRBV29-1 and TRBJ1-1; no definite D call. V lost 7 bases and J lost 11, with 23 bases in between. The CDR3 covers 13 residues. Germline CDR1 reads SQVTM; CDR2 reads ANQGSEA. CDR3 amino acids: CSAWEPARARAFF. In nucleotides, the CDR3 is TGCAGCGCCTGGGAACCTGCGAGGGCGAGGGCTTTCTTT.

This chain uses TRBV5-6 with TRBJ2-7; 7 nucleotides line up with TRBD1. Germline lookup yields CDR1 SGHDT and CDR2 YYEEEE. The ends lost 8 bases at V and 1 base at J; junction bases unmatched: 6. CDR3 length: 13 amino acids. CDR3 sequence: CASPPGQSYEQYV. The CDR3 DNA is TGTGCCAGTCCTCCGGGACAGTCCTACGAGCAGTACGTC.